This T cell receptor (beta chain) was retrieved from a study of shared clonotypes between healthy human individuals (TCRdb year 2020). About the study as a whole: The cohort included a few men and a couple of women between 18 and 49 years of age. Blood TCR repertoires of about five healthy adults were deeply sequenced to estimate repertoire size and the extent of clonotype sharing between individuals. Per donor, three plates each were used for CD4 naive and CD4 memory, two for CD8 naive, and one for CD8 memory. Per donor, leukapheresis produced somewhere between about 0.8 and 9 billion PBMCs. To increase sequencing depth and limit assay-specific biases, TCR repertoire library preparation and sequencing were carried out by different laboratories using diverse techniques. Findings and caveats that apply to the study as a whole: Even with the large sequencing depth, rarefaction of the sorted-subset datasets indicated that sequencing was incomplete. Because the study included only a small number of donors, the genetic and exposure-history diversity represented was limited. Larger estimated clonotype richness was generally found for naive subsets than for memory subsets. Compared with non-shared clonotypes, the clonotypes found in all four sorted-subset donors had higher generation probabilities. Across several donors, roughly 5.1% of naive CD4, more than 3% of naive CD8, 2.3% of memory CD4, and approximately 0.4% of memory CD8 clonotypes were shared. Based on pairwise subsampling, the degree of clonotype sharing among donors was expected to be affected by sequencing depth. Only blood was sampled, and tissue TCR repertoires likely differ from those in blood.

Using the deep immunoSEQ assay, TCR CDR3 regions were amplified from genomic DNA by multiplex PCR. For each cell subset, the extracted genomic DNA was distributed evenly across all wells of several immunoSEQ 96-well plates, and each plate served as one replicate. For sorted subsets, around 0.2 ug of genomic DNA, equivalent to around 30,000 T cell genomes, went into each replicate PCR. Purified libraries were measured with a Qubit 3.0 fluorometer, size-checked on a Bioanalyzer 2100, and measured again with the KAPA Library Quantification kit. Every immunoSEQ 96-well plate was sequenced on a dedicated single-read 150-cycle Illumina NextSeq 550 flow cell. From the authors' description of their analysis: The immunoSEQ output contained only junctional sequences without quality scores, so filtering could not match that applied to full-length reads. Sequences were annotated with PyIR, a Python wrapper for IgBLAST v1.9, using IMGT germline references to assign V/J genes and CDR3. Reads were removed for weak V/J assignments (E-value above 1e-6), missing CDR3, stop codons, out-of-frame junctions, or ambiguous translated residues. V3J clonotypes were defined as sequences sharing the same inferred V gene, J gene, and CDR3 amino acid sequence. Percentage overlap between repertoires was calculated by dividing the number of shared unique clonotypes by the size of the smaller repertoire. Richness of each repertoire was evaluated using RTK rarefaction, the Chao1 estimator, and Recon v2.1 estimates of unobserved clonotypes. For all TCRbeta clonotypes obtained by the gDNA method from a few donors, generation probabilities were computed with OLGA. This is the immuneACCESS table as TCRdb keeps it, with only in-frame sequences that have V and J called. A part of the clones is gone; compared with another copy, unresolved V genes explain less than half, and the rest is unexplained. For V, J and clone size, that table is used; D and trimming come from the DNA. The sample data list approximately 500,000 clones, and roughly 95% of these were observed just once. The top ten clonotypes cover 0.055% to 0.075% of the sample.

The donors were healthy, HIV-negative adults who had no recently reported acute infections or vaccinations. Only Caucasian adults living in Nashville, Tennessee, USA were represented among the donors. CD4+ T cells were enriched by magnetic negative selection, after which naive cells were positively selected on CD45RA and the negative fraction was taken as the memory subset. Blood was obtained by leukapheresis, after which PBMCs were separated by Ficoll-Histopaque density gradient centrifugation and cryopreserved in liquid nitrogen vapor phase. Purity and quantity of every magnetically sorted T cell population were checked by analytical flow cytometry. Genomic DNA was isolated from each sorted fraction and quantified by UV absorbance on a Nanodrop 2000c. In the germline V gene, CDR1 corresponds to MDHEN and CDR2 to SYDVKM. From the cysteine up to the phenylalanine, the CDR3 has a length of 12 residues. The read is trimmed to its CDR3 DNA, 36 bases read in frame from base 1. Trimming removed 8 bases from V and 6 bases from J, leaving 11 bases between the germline ends.

A note on this clone: It has no known antigen specificity. No much larger clonotype is one base removed from it; base qualities were not supplied.

This receptor was identified in a woman aged 25 to 39 in good health. The rearranged segments are TRBV28 and TRBJ1-5, with the D gene not confidently named. Input material: naive CD4+ T cells sorted from blood. The label giving this sample's cell subset or site can be read as: CD45RA+ positively selected. The CDR3 corresponds to CASSGFPQPQHF. The DNA is as follows: TGTGCCAGCTCGGGGTTTCCTCAGCCCCAGCATTTT.